The clone carrying this T cell receptor beta chain was seen more than once but under ten times. V was pared by 3 bases and J by 1 base, with 7 bases between. The CDR3 loop spans 15 amino acids. From germline, CDR1 is LGHNA and CDR2 YNFKEQ. Participants came from fewer than 25 US areas, aged about 18 to 95 years. The data stem from a study of blood T cell repertoires in COVID-19. Original analysis: Researchers report that nucleated cell counts were estimated from reference gene primer amplification. Libraries were prepared by immunoSEQ multiplex PCR; TCRdb keeps only in-frame clonotypes and omits some of them. V and J calls and clone size are given by that table; D and trimming were obtained from the DNA. The table records around 320,000 clones, around 92% of them present only once.

The rearrangement joins TRBV4-2 to TRBJ2-6; D is perhaps TRBD2 (6 bases). Sequencing was performed on PBMCs or T cells enriched from blood (not recorded which). This TCR came from a woman aged 45-59 years who had been exposed to COVID-19. CDR3 bases: TGTGCCAGCAGCCAGGGGGGTTCTGGGGCCAACGTCCTGACTTTC. It translates to CASSQGGSGANVLTF.